The clone carrying this T cell receptor beta chain was observed a handful of times. The sample is drawn from a study of blood T cell repertoires in COVID-19. Study-wide context: T cells, B-cell-depleted T cells, or PBMCs provided the cDNA or gDNA that served as material.

Study processing details: The authors estimated nucleated cell counts from reference gene primer amplification. The repertoire was sequenced with immunoSEQ multiplex PCR; TCRdb's copy has only in-frame clones and lacks some. V and J calls and clone size are as listed in that table; D and trimming were resolved from the DNA. The sample records some 330,000 clones, about four fifths being singletons. CDR3 length equals 15 residues. V was shortened by 3 bases and J by 3 bases, with 12 bases between the two germline ends. Per the germline V gene, CDR1 is LNHDA and CDR2 is SQIVND (reference sequence). What was sequenced was PBMCs or T cells enriched from blood (not recorded which). The J gene is TRBJ1-5, the V gene TRBV19; D is perhaps TRBD1 (5 bases). This TCR was sampled from a woman between 50 and 59 years old who had recovered from COVID-19. The CDR3 sequence is CASSIDRATNQPQHF. CDR3 sequence (DNA): TGTGCCAGTAGTATTGACAGAGCCACCAATCAGCCCCAGCATTTT.